These T cell receptor beta chains were read from a single sample in a study of T cells in Graves' hyperthyroidism and ophthalmopathy. TCRdb re-derived calls from the multiplex PCR reads in MiXCR, one entry per CDR3 protein. This table holds 550,000 to 700,000 distinct CDR3 sequences, roughly 14% found once. The sequenced material came from blood. These receptors were taken from a middle-aged woman with Graves' ophthalmopathy. The conserved cysteine and the conserved F or W are not part of the CDR3 here. Fields, in order: V gene, CDR3 protein.

v_gene: TRBV6-2/TRBV6-3
CDR3aa: ASTTSENTGELF

v_gene: TRBV20-1
CDR3aa: SARTGARETQY

v_gene: TRBV12-5
CDR3aa: ASVLSRGVNTEAF

v_gene: TRBV20-1
CDR3aa: SATPSGSEQC

v_gene: TRBV11-1
CDR3aa: ASSLGGNEKAYEQY

v_gene: TRBV7-8
CDR3aa: ASSQIITGTGHEQY

v_gene: TRBV29-1
CDR3aa: SACGLNTEAF

v_gene: TRBV6-4
CDR3aa: ASSSTILPGTSGSVTGAQY

v_gene: TRBV7-9
CDR3aa: ASSQDRIQETQY

v_gene: TRBV18
CDR3aa: ASSPTGRLNTEAF

v_gene: TRBV12-3/TRBV12-4
CDR3aa: ASSLRTSRTGELF

v_gene: TRBV24-1
CDR3aa: ATSDSAGPGETQY

v_gene: TRBV28
CDR3aa: ASSLSPLRPQH

v_gene: TRBV6-1
CDR3aa: ATGNSGNTIY

v_gene: TRBV12-3/TRBV12-4
CDR3aa: ASSPTGSDQY

v_gene: TRBV11-2
CDR3aa: ASSSGFYGNTIY

v_gene: TRBV5-1
CDR3aa: ASSFSGSNGELF

v_gene: TRBV20-1
CDR3aa: SVQRAGEYEQY

v_gene: TRBV6-5
CDR3aa: ASSSTDSNTEAF

v_gene: TRBV6-1
CDR3aa: ASSKSGLAGTVSQETQY

v_gene: TRBV7-3
CDR3aa: ASSYSGTGLYEQY

v_gene: TRBV24-1
CDR3aa: ATSERQIIGTGELF

v_gene: TRBV2
CDR3aa: ASITQGAYGYT

v_gene: TRBV15
CDR3aa: ATSSVLGVGAGQETQY

v_gene: TRBV5-5
CDR3aa: ASSLDTANYGYT

v_gene: TRBV29-1
CDR3aa: SGETGGVQY

v_gene: TRBV7-2
CDR3aa: ASSLQREETQY

v_gene: TRBV18
CDR3aa: ASSLAGEGEQY

v_gene: TRBV20-1
CDR3aa: SARVLWTAALLGSYEQY

v_gene: TRBV15
CDR3aa: ATSREVEAVWPQH

v_gene: TRBV19
CDR3aa: ASSMNIQGNYGYT

v_gene: TRBV7-3
CDR3aa: ASSMTDSSYEQY

v_gene: TRBV5-1
CDR3aa: ASSLGSSSGELF

v_gene: TRBV19
CDR3aa: ASSIGLGDRPQH

v_gene: TRBV14
CDR3aa: ASSLGLAADFTGELF

v_gene: TRBV7-2
CDR3aa: ASRGRAVGDTEAF

v_gene: TRBV28
CDR3aa: ASSSKGDWSGELF

v_gene: TRBV19
CDR3aa: ASSRTGSTGHEQY

v_gene: TRBV6-1
CDR3aa: ASSEDPGPLTGELF

v_gene: TRBV15
CDR3aa: ATSRDWGGQPQH

v_gene: TRBV6-5
CDR3aa: ASSYGQTEAF

v_gene: TRBV20-1
CDR3aa: SARDGIGLALGQY

v_gene: TRBV4-1
CDR3aa: ASSQEEGRGAYEQY

v_gene: TRBV27
CDR3aa: ASSLGASRASEAF

v_gene: TRBV2
CDR3aa: ASSENSGAGYGYT

v_gene: TRBV6-1
CDR3aa: ASSEAPLGTQY

v_gene: TRBV6-5
CDR3aa: ASSYDRGRGEQY

v_gene: TRBV6-2/TRBV6-3
CDR3aa: ASSPPGDRYEQY

v_gene: TRBV28
CDR3aa: ASRIYYGYT